These 18 T cell receptor beta chains share one sample of origin, sequenced in a study of immune cell composition in non-small cell lung cancer. Profiled with immunoSEQ multiplex PCR; TCRdb holds only in-frame clones, not every one. The table shows 11,000 or so clones, with about 60% occurring only once. The sequenced sample was lung tumor tissue. All receptors derive from a human donor with non-small cell lung cancer.

There are a few counts of this clone. The chain links TRBV14 to TRBJ2-7; 10 bases align to TRBD2. Germline V gene data show CDR1 as SGHDN and CDR2 as FVKESK. This CDR3 has 15 residues. The J segment lost 3 bases and the V segment lost 4 bases, leaving 6 bases of the junction unmatched. Here the CDR3 DNA reads TGTGCCAGCAGCCCGCAGAGCGGGAGGGACTACGAGCAGTACTTC. Translation: CASSPQSGRDYEQYF.

This clone was recorded once. The V gene is TRBV10-3, the J gene TRBJ2-1; 9 positions agree with TRBD1. With V trimmed by 4 bases and J by 6 bases, 1 base remained unmatched. In germline, CDR1 is ENHRY, CDR2 SYGVKD. This CDR3 contains 13 residues. The CDR3 DNA is TGTGCCATCAGTGCGGACAGGGGCAATGAGCAGTTCTTC. Encoded protein: CAISADRGNEQFF.

This chain uses TRBV18 with TRBJ2-1; no firm D call. The germline V gene has CDR1 KGHSH and CDR2 LQKENI. This CDR3 has 13 residues. V lost 6 bases, J lost 5 bases, and 11 bases lay in between. The CDR3 is CASSTITDNEQFF. The CDR3 coding sequence is TGTGCCAGCTCGACAATAACGGACAATGAGCAGTTCTTC.

This clone is a singleton in its sample. The CDR3 DNA reads as TGTGCCAGCACCCCTAGCGGGAGATTATACGAGCAGTACTTC. Translating it yields CASTPSGRLYEQYF. This rearrangement joins TRBV2 to TRBJ2-7, with 10 positions matching TRBD2. Germline CDR1 reads SNHLY; CDR2 reads FYNNEI. V lost 7 bases to trimming and J lost 4 bases; unmatched junction nucleotides: 7. The CDR3 contains 14 residues.

The chain couples TRBV6-6 to TRBJ1-2; 12 bases align to TRBD1. The germline V gene encodes CDR1 MNHNY and CDR2 SVGAGI (reference sequence). CDR3 length: 16 amino acids. J was trimmed by 5 bases and V by 6 bases; bases with no gene match: 10. The CDR3 spells CASSDRPGQGAYGYTF. DNA of the CDR3: TGTGCCAGCAGCGACCGCCCGGGACAGGGGGCTTATGGCTACACCTTC.

This rearrangement joins TRBV4-3 to TRBJ2-3; 14 bases map to TRBD2. CDR1 is LGHNA and CDR2 is YSLEER in the germline V gene. Trimming took 0 bases from V and 2 from J; bases not matched to a gene: 7. The CDR3 extends over 19 amino acids. The CDR3 region has the DNA TGCGCCAGCAGCCAAGATTACGGGACTAGCGGGAGATCCACAGATACGCAGTATTTT. Its protein is CASSQDYGTSGRSTDTQYF.

The chain couples TRBV7-2 to TRBJ2-7; perhaps TRBD1 as D (6 bases). The CDR3 runs to 13 residues. Germline V CDR1 and CDR2: SGHTA, FQGNSA. V was pared by 4 bases and J by 2 bases, with 9 bases between. The DNA for the CDR3 is TGTGCCAGCAGCTGGACAGTGGCCTACGAGCAGTACTTC. Translation gives CASSWTVAYEQYF.

V is TRBV4-2 and J is TRBJ2-5, with 10 bases matching TRBD2. The germline V gene has CDR1 LGHNA and CDR2 YNFKEQ. With V trimmed by 1 base and J by 4 bases, 9 bases remained unmatched. The CDR3 has 17 residues. The CDR3 bases are TGTGCCAGCAGCCAAGGTCTGGCTAGCGGGAGACGAGAGACCCAGTACTTC. It specifies CASSQGLASGRRETQYF.

In its sample, this clone was seen a few times. The CDR3 loop is CASSLRALAGVTGELFF. CDR3 nucleotide sequence: TGTGCCAGCAGTCTCCGGGCGCTAGCGGGAGTCACCGGGGAGCTGTTTTTT. The genes are TRBV7-6 and TRBJ2-2, with 10 bases identical to TRBD2. CDR3 length equals 17 residues. Looked up from germline, CDR1 is SGHVS and CDR2 is FNYEAQ. The V and J ends lost 6 bases and 4 bases, in that order; junction bases with no gene match: 11. The variable domain in full, with the rest retrieved from reference TRBV7-6 and TRBJ2-2, is GAGVSQSPRYKVTKRGQDVALRCDPISGHVSLYWYRQALGQGPEFLTYFNYEAQQDKSGLPNDRFSAERPEGSISTLTIQRTEQRDSAMYRCASSLRALAGVTGELFFGEGSRLTVL.

This sequence joins TRBV5-1 and TRBJ1-4; possible D gene TRBD1, 5 bases. The CDR3 extends over 16 amino acids. V lost 3 bases and J 0 bases, leaving 12 bases between the germline ends. The V gene's germline CDR1 is SGHRS and CDR2 YFSETQ. CDR3 nucleotides: TGCGCCAGCAGCTACACCGGGACTGCAACTAATGAAAAACTGTTTTTT. Translated: CASSYTGTATNEKLFF.

The V and J genes are TRBV7-9 and TRBJ2-3; tentatively, D is TRBD1 (6 bases). The CDR3 is made up of 13 amino acids. Per the germline V gene, CDR1 is SEHNR and CDR2 is FQNEAQ (reference sequence). V lost 6 bases and J lost 7, with 14 bases in between. CDR3 in DNA: TGTGCCAGCAGTTTGAACAGGGAAAATACGCAGTATTTT. This gives the protein CASSLNRENTQYF.

The chain couples TRBV4-2 to TRBJ2-2, with 10 bases that match TRBD1. This CDR3 has 19 residues. Germline V gene sequence: CDR1 LGHNA, CDR2 YNFKEQ. Losses at the gene ends were 4 bases for V and 2 bases for J; bases not matched to a gene: 13. The CDR3 sequence is CASSLLTGTGATNTGELFF. CDR3 nucleotides: TGTGCCAGCAGCCTTCTAACCGGGACAGGGGCGACCAACACCGGGGAGCTGTTTTTT.

This clone is medium-sized within its sample. The sample carries other DNA sequences with the same CDR3. The CDR3: CASSIAGTGSYEQYF. DNA for the CDR3: TGTGCCAGTAGTATAGCCGGGACAGGGTCCTACGAGCAGTACTTC. This chain links TRBV19 with TRBJ2-7; TRBD1 agrees at 9 bases. This CDR3 contains 15 residues. Trimming removed 1 base from V and 1 base from J; junction bases left unmatched: 2. Germline V gives CDR1 LNHDA, CDR2 SQIVND (reference sequence).

This clone was seen a few times. This chain connects TRBV23-1 to TRBJ2-1; TRBD2 agrees at 9 bases. TRBV23-1 is filed as an ORF, its function uncertain. V trimming: 0 bases; J trimming: 4 bases; junction bases outside the gene matches: 16. CDR3 length: 20 residues. DNA for the CDR3: TGCGCCAGCAGTCAATCGGCCGAGCCCCTGACTAGCGGACCGTACAATGAGCAGTTCTTC. This codes for CASSQSAEPLTSGPYNEQFF.

A few counts support this clone. The chain employs TRBV15 and TRBJ2-6, with D maybe TRBD2 (5 bases). CDR3 length: 22 amino acids. CDR1 LNHNV and CDR2 YYDKDF come from the germline V gene (reference sequence). V was trimmed by 0 bases and J by 0 bases, leaving 24 bases between them. The CDR3 DNA follows: TGTGCCACCAGCAGAGATTTGCGAGGGTTGAGAGGGTCTAGCTCTGGGGCCAACGTCCTGACTTTC. It yields the protein CATSRDLRGLRGSSSGANVLTF.

In DNA form, the CDR3 reads TGTGCCTGGAGCCGCGGGAGGGCCGGCGCCGGGGAGCTGTTTTTT. Residues: CAWSRGRAGAGELFF. The chain carries TRBV30 and TRBJ2-2, with TRBD2 matching 9 bases. Germline trimming cut 3 bases from V and 6 bases from J; bases unmatched to any gene: 8. CDR3 length equals 15 residues. CDR1 and CDR2 (germline): GTSNPN, SVGIG (reference sequence).

The rearrangement joins TRBV19 to TRBJ1-4, with a weak D call TRBD1 (5 bases). The CDR3 sequence is 14 residues long. Trimming took off 6 bases at V and 7 bases at J, with 15 bases between the two ends. The germline V gene has CDR1 LNHDA and CDR2 SQIVND (reference sequence). This chain's CDR3 is CASSPEGQGEKLFF. The CDR3 nucleotides read TGTGCCAGTAGCCCGGAGGGGCAAGGTGAAAAACTGTTTTTT.

The chain has TRBV19 and TRBJ2-3; the match to TRBD1 covers 8 bases. CDR3 size: 17 residues. With V trimmed by 3 bases and J by 0 bases, 8 bases remained unmatched. Germline V CDR1 and CDR2: LNHDA, SQIVND (reference sequence). DNA of the CDR3: TGTGCCAGTAGTATCTTTTACGGGACAGGTAGCACAGATACGCAGTATTTT. Protein: CASSIFYGTGSTDTQYF.